The 20 T cell receptor beta chains below all came from one sample that was sequenced in a study of response to subunit inactivated influenza vaccine. TCRdb processed the RT-PCR reads anew with MiXCR; each CDR3 protein has one entry. The sample holds some 640,000 distinct CDR3 sequences, approximately 13% seen once. The sample consisted of PBMCs from blood, taken 14 days before vaccination. The receptors originated from a man in his forties or fifties who received an inactivated influenza vaccine.

This clonotype occurred a few times. V and J are TRBV12-5 and TRBJ2-3; 7 nucleotides align to TRBD1. The CDR3 length is 17 residues. CDR1 and CDR2 from the germline V gene are LGHNT and FRNRAP. V lost 0 bases to trimming and J lost 4 bases; unmatched junction nucleotides: 10. The CDR3 nucleotides read TGTGCTAGTGGTTTGGTACCTCCGACAGGGTGGGCAGATACGCAGTATTTT. Protein: CASGLVPPTGWADTQYF.

This sequence joins TRBV20-1 and TRBJ2-1; 15 bases map to TRBD2. The CDR3 extends over 17 amino acids. After removal of 6 bases from V and 1 base from J, the junction contained 7 bases not matched to a gene. Germline V lookup: CDR1 DFQATT, CDR2 SNEGSKA (reference sequence). CDR3 coding DNA: TGCAGTGCCCAAGGGACTAGCGGGGGGTTGTCCTACAATGAGCAGTTCTTC. It is translated as CSAQGTSGGLSYNEQFF.

This clonotype was counted a few times. The CDR3 DNA is TGTGCCAGCAGCCAAGAGACAGCCGTAAATCAGCCCCAGCATTTT. Translation gives CASSQETAVNQPQHF. The J gene is TRBJ1-5, the V gene TRBV4-2, with a weak D call TRBD1 (5 bases). V lost 0 bases, J lost 4 bases, and 10 bases lay in between. The germline gives CDR1 LGHNA, CDR2 YNFKEQ. The CDR3 length is 15 residues.

For this clonotype: Germline and junction disagree at one end, which may indicate a read error. The chain uses TRBV12-3 or TRBV12-4 and TRBJ2-1, with D uncertain. The CDR3 contains 13 residues. The CDR3 here is CVSSLDRYGEQFF. The DNA of the CDR3 is TGTGTCAGCAGCCTGGACCGCTATGGTGAGCAGTTCTTC.

The V call is TRBV3-1, the J call TRBJ1-4; D is perhaps TRBD1 (6 bases). In germline, CDR1 is LGHDT, CDR2 YNNKEL (reference sequence). The germline V and J ends were trimmed by 1 base and 3 bases, with 15 bases remaining between them. The CDR3 sequence is 17 residues long. CDR3 bases: TGTGCCAGCAGCCAAGGCTGGGGGCACAGGGCTAATGAAAAACTGTTTTTT. It codes for CASSQGWGHRANEKLFF.

This clonotype was counted between two and nine times. The V gene is TRBV7-8, the J gene TRBJ2-5; D remains unclear. The CDR3 loop spans 11 amino acids. Germline values: CDR1 SGHVS, CDR2 FQNEAQ. V lost 10 bases and J 4 bases, leaving 10 bases between the germline ends. The CDR3 region has the DNA TGTGCCATCGGACGTAGAGAGACCCAGTACTTC. Encoded protein: CAIGRRETQYF.

J is TRBJ2-1 and V is TRBV12-3 or TRBV12-4; 12 bases are a match to TRBD2. CDR3 length: 14 residues. Trimming at V came to 5 bases and at J to 9 bases, leaving 5 bases not matched to a gene. CDR3 DNA sequence: TGTGCCAGCAGTCGACTAGCGGGAGAATCTGAGCAGTTCTTC. The encoded protein is CASSRLAGESEQFF.

The table lists this clonotype with many counts. The chain recombines TRBV7-6 with TRBJ2-7, with D unresolved. V dropped 4 bases and J dropped 3 bases, with 7 bases sitting between them. The CDR3 consists of 12 residues. The V gene's germline CDR1 is SGHVS and CDR2 FNYEAQ. The CDR3 coding sequence is TGTGCCAGCAGCTCCGGAATCTACGAGCAGTACTTC. Translation gives CASSSGIYEQYF.

The chain links TRBV19 to TRBJ1-2, with 8 bases identical to TRBD1. Germline loops: CDR1 LNHDA, CDR2 SQIVND (reference sequence). V shed 6 bases, J shed 2 bases, and the junction held 5 bases outside the gene matches. The CDR3 has 14 residues. CDR3: CASRHGQGNYGYTF. CDR3 nucleotide sequence: TGTGCCAGTAGGCACGGACAGGGCAACTATGGCTACACCTTC.

This clonotype has a handful of counts. This rearrangement joins TRBV4-1 to TRBJ1-1, with TRBD1 as a possible D gene (6 bases). The germline V gene encodes CDR1 MGHRA and CDR2 YSYEKL. The CDR3 has 12 amino acids. With 0 bases removed from V and 10 bases from J, the gap between germline ends came to 9 bases. CDR3 residues: CASSQERGVAFF. The CDR3 coding sequence is TGCGCCAGCAGCCAAGAAAGGGGGGTAGCTTTCTTT.

DNA of the CDR3: TGTGCCAGCAGCGTAGCTGCCGGGGACCCCACAGATACGCAGTATTTT. Encoded protein: CASSVAAGDPTDTQYF. The gene calls are TRBV9 and TRBJ2-3; D is tentatively TRBD1 or TRBD2 (5 bases each). The CDR3 has 16 amino acids. Trimming took off 0 bases at V and 2 bases at J, with 13 bases between the two ends. Per the germline V gene, CDR1 is SGDLS and CDR2 is YYNGEE.

This clonotype was detected only a few times. This chain joins TRBV4-3 and TRBJ2-2; 7 bases match TRBD2. J gave up 0 bases and V 3 bases, and 13 bases lay outside the gene matches. From germline, CDR1 is LGHNA and CDR2 YSLEER. CDR3 length: 19 residues. CDR3 sequence: CASSQDGGGADPNTGELFF. CDR3 in DNA: TGCGCCAGCAGCCAGGATGGGGGGGGAGCGGACCCGAACACCGGGGAGCTGTTTTTT.

This chain joins TRBV10-3 and TRBJ2-3, with 8 bases matching TRBD2. CDR1 ENHRY and CDR2 SYGVKD come from the germline V gene. There are 18 residues in the CDR3. With 0 bases clipped from V and 5 bases from J, the junction kept 13 bases outside the gene matches. CDR3 region: CAISESGLAIRPGDTQYF. CDR3 DNA: TGTGCCATCAGTGAGTCCGGACTAGCTATTAGGCCTGGAGATACGCAGTATTTT.

This clonotype was picked up a small number of times. This chain links TRBV7-2 with TRBJ2-5; D not certain. The CDR3 extends over 12 amino acids. Germline V gene data show CDR1 as SGHTA and CDR2 as FQGNSA. Trimming pared 1 base from V and 6 bases from J, leaving 6 bases between. The CDR3 loop is CASSLETQTQYF. The DNA for the CDR3 is TGTGCCAGCAGCTTAGAGACGCAGACCCAGTACTTC.

The V gene is TRBV7-9, the J gene TRBJ2-1, with 10 bases matching TRBD2. V was clipped by 6 bases and J by 6 bases; unmatched bases: 8. The CDR3 has 15 amino acids. Germline assignment: CDR1 SEHNR and CDR2 FQNEAQ (reference sequence). CDR3 sequence (DNA): TGTGCCAGCAGGATAGGGTTAGCGGGAGGCAATGAGCAGTTCTTC. Translating gives CASRIGLAGGNEQFF.

V and J are TRBV18 and TRBJ2-7; D gene unclear. The CDR3 totals 11 residues. Deletions cut 5 bases from V and 3 bases from J, with 5 bases between. Germline values: CDR1 KGHSH, CDR2 LQKENI. CDR3 amino acids: CASSKDYEQYF. The DNA of the CDR3 is TGTGCCAGCTCAAAGGACTACGAGCAGTACTTC.

This clonotype appeared once. This chain connects TRBV11-1 to TRBJ1-2; D is undetermined. Germline CDR1 is SGHAT and CDR2 is FQDESV (reference sequence). The CDR3 is 20 residues long. Trimming shortened V by 1 base and J by 1 base, and 25 bases separated the two germline ends. The CDR3 bases are TGTGCCAGCAGCTTAGTACGTTATCCGGCACGTCAAACCCGTAACTATGGCTACACCTTC. Translated: CASSLVRYPARQTRNYGYTF.

This clonotype was seen more than once but under ten times. The rearrangement joins TRBV12-3 or TRBV12-4 to TRBJ2-5; 11 nucleotides line up with TRBD2. CDR3 length: 15 residues. The V and J ends lost 6 bases and 0 bases, in that order; junction bases with no gene match: 3. The CDR3 DNA reads as TGTGCCAGCAGCACGGGACTAGCGGACCAAGAGACCCAGTACTTC. Protein: CASSTGLADQETQYF.

This clonotype was detected many times. V usage is TRBV11-2 and J usage is TRBJ2-7, with 10 bases fitting TRBD2. The CDR3 is made up of 14 amino acids. Germline-derived CDR1 and CDR2 are SGHAT and FQNNGV. V trimming: 3 bases; J trimming: 6 bases; junction bases outside the gene matches: 5. Here the CDR3 reads CASSFLAGVSEQYF. The DNA for the CDR3 is TGTGCCAGCAGCTTTCTAGCGGGAGTCAGCGAGCAGTACTTC.

This clonotype has ten or more counts. This rearrangement joins TRBV24-1 to TRBJ2-1; tentative D call: TRBD2 (6 bases). V was trimmed by 3 bases and J by 0 bases, leaving 14 bases between them. Germline V gene lookup returns CDR1 KGHDR and CDR2 SFDVKD. The CDR3 extends over 17 amino acids. The CDR3 protein is CATSDPPDGSSYNEQFF. The CDR3 DNA sequence: TGTGCCACCAGTGATCCACCCGACGGGAGCTCCTACAATGAGCAGTTCTTC.